This T cell receptor beta chain was captured by sequencing in a study of T cell responses to AZD1222 COVID-19 vaccine. Profiling relied on immunoSEQ multiplex PCR, and the TCRdb table lists in-frame clones only, not all of them. The data show some 140,000 clones, with approximately 93% seen just once and about 3% held by the top ten. V was pared by 7 bases and J by 6 bases, with 16 bases between. This CDR3 is built from 14 residues. The germline V gene has CDR1 MGHDK and CDR2 SYGVNS. This clone was found a few times. The chain couples TRBV25-1 to TRBJ2-1; possibly TRBD1 for D (6 bases). The sequence came from an adult in good health. The sequencing used peripheral blood, collected on day 0 of AZD1222 vaccination. In DNA, the CDR3 is TGTGCCAGCACACGAGGCACAGGGCTCAATGAGCAGTTCTTC. It is translated as CASTRGTGLNEQFF.